The 29 T cell receptor beta chains below all came from one sample that was sequenced in a study of T cells in localized non-small cell lung cancer. Repertoires were generated with immunoSEQ multiplex PCR, while TCRdb's copy carries only in-frame clones and drops some. The table shows approximately 67,000 clones, with just under 85% occurring only once. Sequences were derived from peripheral blood, sampled before any cancer treatment. These receptors all come from a female donor over 55 with stage I lung adenocarcinoma.

V and J are TRBV29-1 and TRBJ2-7; D uncertain. CDR1 and CDR2 (germline): SQVTM, ANQGSEA. V was cut by 1 base and J by 3 bases, with 7 bases left in between. This CDR3 spans 12 amino acids. The CDR3 loop reads CSVEGQFYEQYF. The DNA for the CDR3 is TGCAGCGTTGAAGGACAATTCTACGAGCAGTACTTC.

The DNA of the CDR3 is TGTGCCACCAGCAGTAGGACAGGGCGGGCGGCCACAGATACGCAGTATTTT. Protein sequence: CATSSRTGRAATDTQYF. J is TRBJ2-3 and V is TRBV15; TRBD1 aligns across 8 bases. The V gene end was trimmed by 3 bases and the J gene end by 2 bases; junction bases not matched to a gene: 10. Germline loops: CDR1 LNHNV, CDR2 YYDKDF (reference sequence). This CDR3 comprises 17 residues.

This clone came up a few times. The J gene is TRBJ2-2, the V gene TRBV5-1; 7 bases align to TRBD1. The CDR3 is 17 residues long. Germline-derived CDR1 and CDR2 are SGHRS and YFSETQ. V trimming: 3 bases; J trimming: 0 bases; junction bases outside the gene matches: 8. The CDR3 nucleotides read TGCGCCAGCAGCTCGAACCCCGGGACAGCGAACACCGGGGAGCTGTTTTTT. As protein: CASSSNPGTANTGELFF.

J is TRBJ2-5 and V is TRBV7-3, with D uncertain. Germline loops: CDR1 SGHTA, CDR2 FQGTGA. The V and J ends lost 4 bases and 2 bases respectively, with 14 bases between them. The CDR3 covers 15 residues. CDR3 bases: TGTGCCAGCAGCTCCCGGGTGGGCCAGCAAGAGACCCAGTACTTC. Translation gives CASSSRVGQQETQYF.

The chain employs TRBV20-1 and TRBJ1-4; D not resolved. The ends were cut back, 7 bases at V and 12 bases at J, with 15 bases in the middle. CDR1 DFQATT and CDR2 SNEGSKA come from the germline V gene (reference sequence). The CDR3 has 11 amino acids. CDR3 coding DNA: TGCAGTGTAGAGGGTAGAAAGGAACTGTTTTTT. This gives the protein CSVEGRKELFF.

CDR3 in amino acids: CASSPGTTANVLTF. CDR3 sequence (DNA): TGTGCCAGCAGCCCCGGGACGACGGCCAACGTCCTGACTTTC. This rearrangement joins TRBV7-3 to TRBJ2-6, with D perhaps TRBD1 or TRBD2 (5 bases each). Trimming took 5 bases from V and 6 from J, leaving 11 bases between them. This CDR3 region has 14 residues. Germline CDR1 and CDR2: SGHTA and FQGTGA.

The CDR3 sequence is CASSTKSPAGQGDEKLFF. The CDR3 DNA is TGTGCCAGCAGCACGAAGTCTCCAGCGGGACAGGGGGATGAAAAACTGTTTTTT. The rearrangement links TRBV21-1 to TRBJ1-4; the table assigns TRBD1, which was not confirmed against the DNA. TRBV21-1 is assigned pseudogene status. There are 18 residues in the CDR3.

The chain couples TRBV6-1 to TRBJ2-1; TRBD1 might be the D (7 bases). V was pared by 3 bases and J by 7 bases, with 19 bases between. Germline CDR1 reads MNHNS; CDR2 reads SASEGT. CDR3 size: 16 residues. Here the CDR3 reads CASSDISSRGRNEQFF. As DNA, the CDR3 is TGTGCCAGCAGTGATATTTCGAGCAGGGGGAGGAATGAGCAGTTCTTC.

The DNA for the CDR3 is TGTGCCAGCAGCTCCAAAGGGGGCTGGGGCACTGAAGCTTTCTTT. Protein product: CASSSKGGWGTEAFF. This rearrangement joins TRBV11-2 to TRBJ1-1; 7 nucleotides align to TRBD1. V shed 4 bases, J shed 4 bases, and the junction held 9 bases outside the gene matches. Germline CDR1 is SGHAT and CDR2 is FQNNGV. CDR3 length: 15 residues.

V is TRBV14 and J is TRBJ2-2; TRBD1 matches 7 bases. The CDR3 has 16 amino acids. V was pared by 6 bases and J by 0 bases, with 7 bases of the junction left unmatched. In germline, CDR1 is SGHDN, CDR2 FVKESK. The CDR3 region has the DNA TGTGCCAGCAGTCGTCCCGGGACAGCGAACACCGGGGAGCTGTTTTTT. This encodes CASSRPGTANTGELFF.

This chain connects TRBV9 to TRBJ2-7; 7 bases map to TRBD1. V shed 0 bases, J shed 7 bases, and the junction held 7 bases outside the gene matches. Germline V gene data show CDR1 as SGDLS and CDR2 as YYNGEE. The CDR3 is made up of 14 amino acids. CDR3: CASSVVGQDVEQYF. The CDR3 DNA reads as TGTGCCAGCAGCGTAGTCGGACAGGACGTGGAGCAGTACTTC. The full variable domain, rest sourced from reference TRBV9 and TRBJ2-7, is DSGVTQTPKHLITATGQRVTLRCSPRSGDLSVYWYQQSLDQGLQFLIQYYNGEERAKGNILERFSAQQFPDLHSELNLSSLELGDSALYFCASSVVGQDVEQYFGPGTRLTVT.

The chain couples TRBV6-5 to TRBJ1-1; 10 nucleotides agree with TRBD1. Trimming at V came to 6 bases and at J to 1 base, leaving 5 bases not matched to a gene. The CDR3 runs to 15 residues. Looked up from germline, CDR1 is MNHEY and CDR2 is SVGAGI. The CDR3 here is CASRTGGLGNTEAFF. DNA of the CDR3: TGTGCCAGCAGGACAGGGGGCTTGGGGAACACTGAAGCTTTCTTT.

The chain combines TRBV5-1 with TRBJ2-3; tentative D call: TRBD2 (6 bases). Germline CDR1 and CDR2: SGHRS and YFSETQ. Trimming cost V 4 bases and J 3 bases, with 6 bases left between them. This CDR3 region has 12 residues. The CDR3 loop is CASSRETDTQYF. CDR3 DNA: TGCGCCAGCAGCCGGGAGACAGATACGCAGTATTTT.

V is TRBV27 and J is TRBJ2-3; no definite D call. Germline loops: CDR1 MNHEY, CDR2 SMNVEV (reference sequence). The CDR3 spans 16 residues. V was shortened by 0 bases and J by 0 bases, with 10 bases between the two germline ends. CDR3 sequence (DNA): TGTGCCAGCAGTTTATCGGCAGTCCCTAGCACAGATACGCAGTATTTT. It yields the protein CASSLSAVPSTDTQYF.

The chain joins TRBV7-9 to TRBJ1-1; possibly TRBD1 for D (6 bases). V was shortened by 7 bases and J by 4 bases, with 16 bases between the two germline ends. This CDR3 has 14 residues. The germline CDR1 and CDR2 sequences are SEHNR and FQNEAQ (reference sequence). In DNA, the CDR3 is TGTGCCAGCAATAAGGCAGGGGCGGGCACTGAAGCTTTCTTT. This sequence encodes CASNKAGAGTEAFF. Variable domain in full (rest from reference TRBV7-9 and TRBJ1-1): DTGVSQNPRHKITKRGQNVTFRCDPISEHNRLYWYRQTLGQGPEFLTYFQNEAQLEKSRLLSDRFSAERPKGSFSTLEIQRTEQGDSAMYLCASNKAGAGTEAFFGQGTRLTVV.

In DNA, the CDR3 is TGTGCCAGCTCACCGGGGACAGGAGTTAACACTGAAGCTTTCTTT. Its protein product is CASSPGTGVNTEAFF. The V call is TRBV18, the J call TRBJ1-1, with 8 bases lining up with TRBD1. Germline V gene sequence: CDR1 KGHSH, CDR2 LQKENI. The CDR3 runs 15 residues. The V and J ends lost 3 bases and 2 bases, in that order; junction bases with no gene match: 5.

The chain has TRBV6-5 and TRBJ1-1; no firm D call. This CDR3 comprises 13 residues. Per germline, CDR1 MNHEY and CDR2 SVGAGI. Trimming left V 2 bases short and J 6 bases short, with 10 bases between. This CDR3 reads CASSYVGRPEAFF. The CDR3 DNA sequence: TGTGCCAGCAGTTACGTGGGGAGGCCTGAAGCTTTCTTT.

The chain uses TRBV5-1 and TRBJ2-1; perhaps TRBD2 as D (5 bases). Deletions cut 4 bases from V and 2 bases from J, with 7 bases between. The germline CDR1 and CDR2 sequences are SGHRS and YFSETQ. The CDR3 spans 13 residues. CDR3 loop: CASSPGTYNEQFF. In DNA, the CDR3 is TGCGCCAGCAGCCCCGGGACCTACAATGAGCAGTTCTTC.

The chain employs TRBV29-1 and TRBJ1-1; a possible D gene is TRBD1 (6 bases). The CDR3 consists of 13 residues. Trimming cost V 6 bases and J 6 bases, with 17 bases left between them. Germline CDR1 reads SQVTM; CDR2 reads ANQGSEA. The CDR3 here is CSVEGHLWSEAFF. The CDR3 DNA follows: TGCAGCGTAGAGGGACATCTATGGTCTGAAGCTTTCTTT.

The chain employs TRBV30 and TRBJ1-3, with a possible D match to TRBD1 (5 bases). This CDR3 spans 14 amino acids. The V end was cut by 5 bases, the J end by 0 bases, with 11 bases between. Germline CDR1 and CDR2: GTSNPN and SVGIG (reference sequence). CDR3 DNA sequence: TGTGCCTGGCTACCAGGGTACTCTGGAAACACCATATATTTT. Protein product: CAWLPGYSGNTIYF.

The V gene is TRBV15, the J gene TRBJ2-1; the D is unclear. The CDR3 is 13 amino acids. The ends were cut back, 1 base at V and 15 bases at J, with 16 bases in the middle. Germline V CDR1 and CDR2: LNHNV, YYDKDF (reference sequence). CDR3 sequence (DNA): TGTGCCACCAGCAGAGGAATGGGCGAAGCCTTGTTCTTC. It translates to CATSRGMGEALFF.

In this sample, this clone turned up a few times. This CDR3 reads CASSSGTGPSTEQYF. CDR3 coding DNA: TGCGCCAGCAGCTCGGGGACAGGGCCTTCTACGGAGCAGTACTTC. V and J are TRBV5-1 and TRBJ2-7; 9 nucleotides align to TRBD1. The J segment lost 7 bases and the V segment lost 3 bases, leaving 11 bases of the junction unmatched. The CDR3 contains 15 residues. The V gene's germline CDR1 is SGHRS and CDR2 YFSETQ.

This clone has ten or more counts. The J gene is TRBJ2-3, the V gene TRBV6-4; 9 positions agree with TRBD2. The CDR3 length is 15 residues. Trimming cost V 2 bases and J 4 bases; bases outside gene matches: 4. The germline V gene encodes CDR1 MRHNA and CDR2 SNTAGT. CDR3 DNA: TGTGCCAGCAGTGACGCAGCGGGGGGCTCAGATACGCAGTATTTT. Amino acid sequence: CASSDAAGGSDTQYF.

CDR3 residues: CASSKGTTGSYNEQFF. The CDR3 DNA reads as TGTGCCAGCAGTAAAGGCACGACGGGCTCCTACAATGAGCAGTTCTTC. This chain links TRBV7-3 with TRBJ2-1; D is uncertain. CDR3 length equals 16 residues. V lost 6 bases to trimming and J lost 0 bases, with 15 bases between them. Per the germline V gene, CDR1 is SGHTA and CDR2 is FQGTGA.

This clone was seen more than once but under ten times. The chain joins TRBV25-1 to TRBJ1-5; D is undetermined. CDR1 and CDR2 from the germline V gene are MGHDK and SYGVNS. Trimming took 2 bases from V and 5 from J, leaving 13 bases between them. The CDR3 is 15 amino acids. CDR3 nucleotide sequence: TGTGCCAGCAGTGAAGGTAGGCAGGTAGATCAGCCCCAGCATTTT. It yields the protein CASSEGRQVDQPQHF. Based on the CDR3 plus reference TRBV25-1 and TRBJ1-5, the full variable domain is EADIYQTPRYLVIGTGKKITLECSQTMGHDKMYWYQQDPGMELHLIHYSYGVNSTEKGDLSSESTVSRIRTEHFPLTLESARPSHTSQYLCASSEGRQVDQPQHFGDGTRLSIL.

The CDR3 here is CASSVGLAGGQETQYF. CDR3 nucleotides: TGTGCCAGCAGCGTAGGTTTAGCGGGGGGCCAAGAGACCCAGTACTTC. This chain joins TRBV9 and TRBJ2-5; 10 bases map to TRBD2. J gave up 1 base and V 0 bases, and 3 bases lay outside the gene matches. The CDR3 totals 16 residues. Germline CDR1 and CDR2: SGDLS and YYNGEE.

The rearrangement joins TRBV19 to TRBJ2-5, with 12 nucleotides matching TRBD2. The V gene end was trimmed by 4 bases and the J gene end by 6 bases; junction bases not matched to a gene: 6. The CDR3 has 15 amino acids. Germline CDR1 reads LNHDA; CDR2 reads SQIVND (reference sequence). Here the CDR3 DNA reads TGTGCCAGTAGTACCGGGACTAGCGGGTGGAAGACCCAGTACTTC. Translated, it gives CASSTGTSGWKTQYF.

J is TRBJ2-7 and V is TRBV29-1, with D tentatively TRBD1 (6 bases). Trimming cost V 6 bases and J 0 bases, with 9 bases left between them. Germline loops: CDR1 SQVTM, CDR2 ANQGSEA. The CDR3 consists of 12 residues. CDR3 bases: TGCAGCGTACGGACAGACTCCTACGAGCAGTACTTC. This codes for CSVRTDSYEQYF.

The chain links TRBV19 to TRBJ1-2; D is undetermined. This CDR3 region has 14 residues. CDR1 and CDR2 (germline): LNHDA, SQIVND (reference sequence). V lost 7 bases to trimming and J lost 5 bases, with 17 bases between them. The CDR3 sequence: CASTAAQRKYGYTF. CDR3 DNA sequence: TGTGCCAGTACCGCGGCCCAAAGAAAATATGGCTACACCTTC.